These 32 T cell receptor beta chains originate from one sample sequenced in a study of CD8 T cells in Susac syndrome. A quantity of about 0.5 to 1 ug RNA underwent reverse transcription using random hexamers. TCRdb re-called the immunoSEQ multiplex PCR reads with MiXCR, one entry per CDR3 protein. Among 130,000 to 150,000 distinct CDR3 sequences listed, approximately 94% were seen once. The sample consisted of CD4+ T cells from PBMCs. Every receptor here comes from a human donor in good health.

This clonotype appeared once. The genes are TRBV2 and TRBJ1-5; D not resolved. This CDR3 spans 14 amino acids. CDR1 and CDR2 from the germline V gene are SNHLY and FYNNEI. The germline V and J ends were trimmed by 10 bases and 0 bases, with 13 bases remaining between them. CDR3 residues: CATRQDDSNQPQHF. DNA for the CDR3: TGTGCCACCCGACAAGATGATAGCAATCAGCCCCAGCATTTT.

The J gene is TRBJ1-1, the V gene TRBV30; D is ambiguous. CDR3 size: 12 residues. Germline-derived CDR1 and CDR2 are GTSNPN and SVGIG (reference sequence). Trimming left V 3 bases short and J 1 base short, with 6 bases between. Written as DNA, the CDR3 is TGTGCCTGGAGCCAAAGGAACACTGAAGCTTTCTTT. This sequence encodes CAWSQRNTEAFF.

Here the CDR3 reads CASSIRTGGLEQFF. The CDR3 DNA is TGTGCCAGTAGTATCAGGACAGGGGGCCTTGAGCAGTTCTTC. The chain links TRBV19 to TRBJ2-1; TRBD1 matches 11 bases. V gave up 3 bases and J gave up 9 bases; unmatched junction bases: 4. CDR1 and CDR2 from the germline V gene are LNHDA and SQIVND (reference sequence). CDR3 length equals 14 residues.

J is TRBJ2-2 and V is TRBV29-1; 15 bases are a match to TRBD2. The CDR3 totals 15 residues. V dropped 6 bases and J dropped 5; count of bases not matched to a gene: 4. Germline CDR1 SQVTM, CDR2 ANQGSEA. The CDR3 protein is CSVGTSGRMTGELFF. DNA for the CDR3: TGCAGCGTAGGGACTAGCGGGAGGATGACCGGGGAGCTGTTTTTT.

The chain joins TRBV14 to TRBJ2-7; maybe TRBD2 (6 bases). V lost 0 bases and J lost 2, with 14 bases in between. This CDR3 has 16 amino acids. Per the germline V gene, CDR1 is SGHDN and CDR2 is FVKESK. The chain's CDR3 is CASSQEGGTGPYEQYF. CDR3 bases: TGTGCCAGCAGCCAAGAGGGCGGGACGGGACCCTACGAGCAGTACTTC.

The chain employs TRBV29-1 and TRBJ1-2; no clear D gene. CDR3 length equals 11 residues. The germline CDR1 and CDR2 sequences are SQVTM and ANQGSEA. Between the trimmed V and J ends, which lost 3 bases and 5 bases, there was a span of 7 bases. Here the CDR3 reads CSVDRLYGYTF. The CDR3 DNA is TGCAGCGTTGATCGGCTTTATGGCTACACCTTC. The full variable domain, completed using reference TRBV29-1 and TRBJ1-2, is SAVISQKPSRDICQRGTSLTIQCQVDSQVTMMFWYRQQPGQSLTLIATANQGSEATYESGFVIDKFPISRPNLTFSTLTVSNMSPEDSSIYLCSVDRLYGYTFGSGTRLTVV.

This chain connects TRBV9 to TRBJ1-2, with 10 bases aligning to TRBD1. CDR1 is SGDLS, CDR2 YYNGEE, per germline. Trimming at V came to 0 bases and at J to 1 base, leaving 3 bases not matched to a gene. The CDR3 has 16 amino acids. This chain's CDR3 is CASSVGRDRGNYGYTF. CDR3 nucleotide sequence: TGTGCCAGCAGCGTAGGGCGGGACAGGGGTAACTATGGCTACACCTTC.

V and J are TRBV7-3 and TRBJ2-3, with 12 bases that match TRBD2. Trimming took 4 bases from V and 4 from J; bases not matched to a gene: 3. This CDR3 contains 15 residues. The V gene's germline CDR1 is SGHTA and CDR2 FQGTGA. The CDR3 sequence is CASSSRLAGADTQYF. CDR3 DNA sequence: TGTGCCAGCAGCTCCCGACTAGCGGGAGCAGATACGCAGTATTTT.

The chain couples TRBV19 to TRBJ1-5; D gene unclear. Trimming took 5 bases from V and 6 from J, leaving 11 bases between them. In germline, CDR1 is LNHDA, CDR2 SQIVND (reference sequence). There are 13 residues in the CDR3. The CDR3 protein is CASSPTAGQPQHF. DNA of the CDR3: TGTGCCAGTAGTCCCACCGCGGGTCAGCCCCAGCATTTT. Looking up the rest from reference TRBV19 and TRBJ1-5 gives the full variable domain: DGGITQSPKYLFRKEGQNVTLSCEQNLNHDAMYWYRQDPGQGLRLIYYSQIVNDFQKGDIAEGYSVSREKKESFPLTVTSAQKNPTAFYLCASSPTAGQPQHFGDGTRLSIL.

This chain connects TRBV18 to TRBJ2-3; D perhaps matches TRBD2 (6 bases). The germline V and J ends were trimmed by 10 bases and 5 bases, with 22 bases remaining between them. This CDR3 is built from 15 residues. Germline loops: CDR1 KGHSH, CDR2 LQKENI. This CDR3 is CATHFGGRLEDTQYF. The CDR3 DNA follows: TGTGCCACCCACTTTGGTGGGAGGCTTGAAGATACGCAGTATTTT.

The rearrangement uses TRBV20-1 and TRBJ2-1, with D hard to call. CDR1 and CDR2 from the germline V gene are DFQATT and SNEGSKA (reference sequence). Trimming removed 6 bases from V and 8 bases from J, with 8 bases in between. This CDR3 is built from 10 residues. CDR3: CSAQTHEQFF. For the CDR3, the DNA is TGCAGTGCCCAGACCCATGAGCAGTTCTTC.

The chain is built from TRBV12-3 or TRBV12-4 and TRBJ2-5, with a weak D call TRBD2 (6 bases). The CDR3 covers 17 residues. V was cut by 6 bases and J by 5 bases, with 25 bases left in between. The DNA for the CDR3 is TGTGCCAGCAGGCGCGGGGTGGGGACGGGCTCAAGGGAGACCCAGTACTTC. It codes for CASRRGVGTGSRETQYF.

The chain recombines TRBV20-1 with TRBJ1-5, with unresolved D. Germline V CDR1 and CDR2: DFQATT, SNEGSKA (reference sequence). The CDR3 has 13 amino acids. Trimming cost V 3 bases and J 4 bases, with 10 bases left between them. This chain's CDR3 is CSARSRRNQPQHF. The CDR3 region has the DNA TGCAGTGCTAGGTCCAGGAGGAATCAGCCCCAGCATTTT.

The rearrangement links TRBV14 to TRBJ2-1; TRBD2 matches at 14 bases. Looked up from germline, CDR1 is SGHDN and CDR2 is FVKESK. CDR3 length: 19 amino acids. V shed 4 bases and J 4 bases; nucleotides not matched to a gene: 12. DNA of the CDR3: TGTGCCAGCAGCCCAGGAGGGGGACTAGCGGGAGTCGGGTACAATGAGCAGTTCTTC. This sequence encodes CASSPGGGLAGVGYNEQFF.

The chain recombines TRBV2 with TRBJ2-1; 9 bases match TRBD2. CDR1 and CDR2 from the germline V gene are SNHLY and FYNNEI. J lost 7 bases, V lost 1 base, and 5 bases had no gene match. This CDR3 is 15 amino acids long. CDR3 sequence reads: CASSEVNSGRNEQFF. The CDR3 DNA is TGTGCCAGCAGTGAAGTGAATAGCGGGAGAAATGAGCAGTTCTTC.

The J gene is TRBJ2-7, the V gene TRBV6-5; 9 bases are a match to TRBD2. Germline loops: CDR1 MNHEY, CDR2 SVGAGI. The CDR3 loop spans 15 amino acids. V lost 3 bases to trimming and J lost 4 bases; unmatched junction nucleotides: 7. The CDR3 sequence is CASSYQREAVYEQYF. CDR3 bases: TGTGCCAGCAGTTATCAGCGGGAGGCCGTTTACGAGCAGTACTTC.

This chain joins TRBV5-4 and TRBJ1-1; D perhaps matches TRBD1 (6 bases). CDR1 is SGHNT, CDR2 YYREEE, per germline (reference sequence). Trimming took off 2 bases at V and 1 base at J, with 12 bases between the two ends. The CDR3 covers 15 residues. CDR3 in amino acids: CASSFQGGRNTEAFF. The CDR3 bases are TGTGCCAGCAGCTTTCAAGGGGGGAGGAACACTGAAGCTTTCTTT.

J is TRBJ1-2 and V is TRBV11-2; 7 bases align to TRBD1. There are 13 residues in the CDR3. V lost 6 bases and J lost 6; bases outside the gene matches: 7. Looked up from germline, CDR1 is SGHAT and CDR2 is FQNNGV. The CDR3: CASRYRDSNGYTF. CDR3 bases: TGTGCCAGCAGATACCGGGACAGTAATGGCTACACCTTC.

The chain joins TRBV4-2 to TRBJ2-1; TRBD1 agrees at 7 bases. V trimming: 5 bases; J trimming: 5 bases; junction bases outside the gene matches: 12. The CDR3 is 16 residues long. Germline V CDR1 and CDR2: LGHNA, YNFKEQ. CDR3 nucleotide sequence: TGTGCCAGCAGCGTGCGACAGGGCAACTTGGACAATGAGCAGTTCTTC. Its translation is CASSVRQGNLDNEQFF.

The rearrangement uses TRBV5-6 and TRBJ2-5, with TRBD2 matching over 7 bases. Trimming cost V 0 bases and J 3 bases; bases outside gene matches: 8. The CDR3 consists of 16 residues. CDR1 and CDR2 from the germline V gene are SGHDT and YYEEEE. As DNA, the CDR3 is TGTGCCAGCAGCTTGGAAGGGGACTACCCAAAAGAGACCCAGTACTTC. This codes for CASSLEGDYPKETQYF.

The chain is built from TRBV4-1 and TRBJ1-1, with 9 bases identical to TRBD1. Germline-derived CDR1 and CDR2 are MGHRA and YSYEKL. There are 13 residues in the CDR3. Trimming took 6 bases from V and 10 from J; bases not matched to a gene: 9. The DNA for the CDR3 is TGCGCCAGCAGGAAAACAGGGGGCGGGGTAGCTTTCTTT. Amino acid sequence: CASRKTGGGVAFF.

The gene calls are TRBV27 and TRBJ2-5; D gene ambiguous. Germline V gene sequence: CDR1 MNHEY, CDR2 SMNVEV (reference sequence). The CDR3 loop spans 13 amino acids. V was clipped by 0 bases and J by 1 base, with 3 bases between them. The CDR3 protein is CASSLSGQETQYF. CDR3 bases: TGTGCCAGCAGTTTATCTGGCCAAGAGACCCAGTACTTC.

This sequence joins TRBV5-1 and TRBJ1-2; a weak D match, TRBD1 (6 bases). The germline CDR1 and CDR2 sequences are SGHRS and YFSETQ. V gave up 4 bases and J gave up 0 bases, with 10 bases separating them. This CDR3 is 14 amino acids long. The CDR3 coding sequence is TGCGCCAGCAGCAGGGACACCGCTAACTATGGCTACACCTTC. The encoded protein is CASSRDTANYGYTF.

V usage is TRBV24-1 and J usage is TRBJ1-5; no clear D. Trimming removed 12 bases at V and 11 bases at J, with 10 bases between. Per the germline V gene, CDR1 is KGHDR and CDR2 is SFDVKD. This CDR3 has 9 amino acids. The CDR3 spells CASRGTQHF. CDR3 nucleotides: TGTGCCTCACGCGGTACCCAGCATTTT.

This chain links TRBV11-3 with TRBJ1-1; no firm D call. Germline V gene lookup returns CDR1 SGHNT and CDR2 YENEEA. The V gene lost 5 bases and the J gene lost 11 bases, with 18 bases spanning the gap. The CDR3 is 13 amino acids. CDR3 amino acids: CASSTHSEAVAFF. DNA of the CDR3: TGTGCCAGCAGCACCCATTCAGAGGCCGTGGCTTTCTTT.

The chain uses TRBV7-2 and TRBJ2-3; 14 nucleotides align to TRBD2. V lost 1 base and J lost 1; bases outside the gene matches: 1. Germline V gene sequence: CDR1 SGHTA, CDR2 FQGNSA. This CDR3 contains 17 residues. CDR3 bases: TGTGCCAGCAGCTTAGGACTAGCGGGAGGGGGCACAGATACGCAGTATTTT. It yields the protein CASSLGLAGGGTDTQYF.

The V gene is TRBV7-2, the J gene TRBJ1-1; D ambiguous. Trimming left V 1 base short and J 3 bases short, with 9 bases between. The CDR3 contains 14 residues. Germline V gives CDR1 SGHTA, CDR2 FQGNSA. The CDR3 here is CASSLGRRDTEAFF. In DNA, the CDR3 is TGTGCCAGCAGCTTAGGGCGGAGGGACACTGAAGCTTTCTTT.

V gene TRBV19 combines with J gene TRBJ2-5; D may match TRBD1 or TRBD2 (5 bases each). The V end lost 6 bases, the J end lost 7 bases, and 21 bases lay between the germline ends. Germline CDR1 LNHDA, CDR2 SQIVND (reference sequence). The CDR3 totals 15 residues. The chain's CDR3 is CASRERGAVAGTQYF. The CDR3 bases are TGTGCCAGTAGAGAGAGAGGGGCGGTGGCCGGGACCCAGTACTTC.

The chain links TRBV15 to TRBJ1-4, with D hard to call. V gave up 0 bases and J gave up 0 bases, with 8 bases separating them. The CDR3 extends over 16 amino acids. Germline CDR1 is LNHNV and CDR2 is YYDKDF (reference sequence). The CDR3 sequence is CATSRDFGATNEKLFF. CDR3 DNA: TGTGCCACCAGCAGAGATTTCGGGGCAACTAATGAAAAACTGTTTTTT.

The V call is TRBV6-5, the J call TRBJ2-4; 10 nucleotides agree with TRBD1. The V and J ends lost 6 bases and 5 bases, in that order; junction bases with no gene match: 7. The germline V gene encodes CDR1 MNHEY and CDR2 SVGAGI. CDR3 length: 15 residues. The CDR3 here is CASRRDRGSENIQYF. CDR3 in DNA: TGTGCCAGCAGAAGGGACAGGGGATCCGAAAACATTCAGTACTTC.

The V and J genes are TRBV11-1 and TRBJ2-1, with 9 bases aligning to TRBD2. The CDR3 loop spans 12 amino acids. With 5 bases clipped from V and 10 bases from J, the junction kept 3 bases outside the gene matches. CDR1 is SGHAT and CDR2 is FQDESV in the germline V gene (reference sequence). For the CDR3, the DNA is TGTGCCAGCAGCCGACTAGCGGCCGAGCAGTTCTTC. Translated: CASSRLAAEQFF.

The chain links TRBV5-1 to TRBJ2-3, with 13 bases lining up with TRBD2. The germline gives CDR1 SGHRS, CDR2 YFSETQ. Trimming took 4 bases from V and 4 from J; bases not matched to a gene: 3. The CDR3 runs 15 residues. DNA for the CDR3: TGCGCCAGCAGCCGGACTAGCGGGAGCGCAGATACGCAGTATTTT. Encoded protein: CASSRTSGSADTQYF.